This TCR beta chain derives from a study of T cell repertoires in cytomegalovirus infection. Study at large: The public TCR beta signatures pointed to both CMV infection and matching HLA type. Overall study results and limits: Identification of carriers of CMV plus the relevant HLA was achieved through cumulative public TCR beta family frequency. HLA-C-restricted CMV-specific TCR beta clonotypes were dominant in the ex vivo response.

Regarding this clonotype: The antigen remains unidentified.

TCRdb reprocessed the reads with MiXCR, giving one entry per CDR3 protein. The sample shows 250,000 or so distinct CDR3 sequences, 17% of them seen only once. The sample comprised CD8+ T cells from PBMCs. This TCR derives from a human donor in good health (CMV status not recorded). Some clones in this sample may be carry-over from other donors' samples.

Here the CDR3 DNA reads TGTGCCAGCAGCCAAGATCAGAGAGGGGAGCTGTTTTTT. This codes for CASSQDQRGELFF. The rearrangement links TRBV14 to TRBJ2-2; no firm D call. CDR1 and CDR2 (germline): SGHDN, FVKESK. V lost 0 bases, J lost 8 bases, and 7 bases lay in between. This CDR3 is 13 amino acids long.